The rows below give T cell receptor beta chains drawn from one sample of a study of long-term antiretroviral therapy in people with HIV. Clones were read by immunoSEQ multiplex PCR, and TCRdb kept only the in-frame ones, dropping some. The sample holds fewer than 35,000 clones, roughly 85% seen once. Sequenced here: unsorted PBMCs, sampled around 3.3 years after starting antiretroviral therapy. The receptor set was obtained from a man aged 18 to 30 with HIV. CDR3s include the opening cysteine and the closing phenylalanine or tryptophan. D genes are given only for firm matches. For some rows the clone size is stated as once, few or many, or as a class when expanded; others skip it.

TRBJ1-5 | 13 | NA | TRBV6-6 | NA | CASSQQGNQPQHF | TGTGCCAGCAGTCAACAGGGTAATCAGCCCCAGCATTTT
TRBJ1-1 | 13 | TRBD1 | TRBV4-1 | NA | CASSQTGTTEAFF | TGCGCCAGCAGCCAGACAGGGACCACTGAAGCTTTCTTT
TRBJ2-4 | 16 | NA | TRBV4-2 | NA | CASSHRLELTKNIQYF | TGTGCCAGCAGCCATCGCCTAGAACTAACCAAAAACATTCAGTACTTC
TRBJ1-5 | 15 | TRBD1 | TRBV18 | NA | CASSPDRGGNQPQHF | TGTGCCAGCTCACCCGACAGGGGTGGCAATCAGCCCCAGCATTTT
TRBJ2-7 | 15 | NA | TRBV27 | NA | CASRVSGGLSYEQYF | TGTGCCAGCAGAGTCTCCGGGGGGCTCTCCTACGAGCAGTACTTC
TRBJ2-7 | 13 | NA | TRBV19 | NA | CASSMASSYEQYF | TGTGCCAGTAGTATGGCATCCTCCTACGAGCAGTACTTC
TRBJ1-2 | 15 | NA | TRBV9 | NA | CASSVSGRGDYGYTF | TGTGCCAGCAGCGTTTCGGGCAGGGGAGACTATGGCTACACCTTC
TRBJ2-5 | 11 | NA | TRBV7-2 | NA | CASSPKETQYF | TGTGCCAGCAGCCCTAAGGAGACCCAGTACTTC
TRBJ1-1 | 14 | NA | TRBV7-9 | NA | CASSPGGGPPEAFF | TGTGCCAGCAGCCCGGGGGGAGGTCCCCCTGAAGCTTTCTTT
TRBJ2-1 | 11 | NA | TRBV6-5 | few | CASSYGEGQFF | TGTGCCAGCAGTTACGGGGAAGGGCAGTTCTTC
TRBJ2-1 | 17 | TRBD2 | TRBV7-3 | NA | CASSLTVTSGSRNEQFF | TGTGCCAGCAGCTTAACGGTGACTAGCGGGAGTCGGAATGAGCAGTTCTTC
TRBJ2-2 | 15 | NA | TRBV19 | NA | CASSLDRRNTGELFF | TGTGCCAGTAGCCTTGACAGGCGAAACACCGGGGAGCTGTTTTTT
TRBJ2-5 | 16 | NA | TRBV7-2 | NA | CASSLARRGRGETQYF | TGTGCCAGCAGCCTGGCCCGGAGGGGCAGGGGAGAGACCCAGTACTTC
TRBJ2-6 | 16 | TRBD1 | TRBV6-6 | NA | CASSYPTGTGANVLTF | TGTGCCAGCAGTTACCCGACAGGGACGGGGGCCAACGTCCTGACTTTC
TRBJ1-3 | 17 | NA | TRBV6-1 | once | CASSGAIGGYSGNTIYF | TGTGCCAGCAGTGGGGCTATCGGCGGATACTCTGGAAACACCATATATTTT
TRBJ2-7 | 12 | NA | TRBV7-2 | NA | CASSLDGGEQYF | TGTGCCAGCAGCTTAGATGGTGGGGAGCAGTACTTC
TRBJ1-4 | 15 | TRBD1 | TRBV19 | NA | CASSPIGGSGEKLFF | TGTGCCAGTAGTCCGATAGGGGGCAGTGGTGAAAAACTGTTTTTT
TRBJ2-6 | 16 | TRBD1 | TRBV10-3 | NA | CAISVDRGSGANVLTF | TGTGCCATCAGTGTGGACAGGGGCTCTGGGGCCAACGTCCTGACTTTC
TRBJ2-7 | 15 | NA | TRBV19 | NA | CASSITGSSSYEQYF | TGTGCCAGTAGTATAACAGGCAGCAGCTCCTACGAGCAGTACTTC
TRBJ1-1 | 13 | TRBD1 | TRBV27 | NA | CASSSRGDTEAFF | TGTGCCAGCAGTTCCAGGGGGGACACTGAAGCTTTCTTT
TRBJ1-5 | 13 | NA | TRBV12-5 | NA | CASGFGSNQPQHF | TGTGCTAGTGGTTTCGGCAGCAATCAGCCCCAGCATTTT
TRBJ2-5 | 15 | NA | TRBV19 | NA | CASSPRDHKGETQYF | TGTGCCAGTAGTCCGAGAGACCATAAGGGAGAGACCCAGTACTTC
TRBJ2-5 | 16 | TRBD2 | TRBV28 | NA | CASSLGLAPYQETQYF | TGTGCCAGCAGTTTAGGACTAGCGCCGTACCAAGAGACCCAGTACTTC
TRBJ1-1 | 14 | TRBD1 | TRBV11-2 | NA | CASRESPGTGLAFF | TGTGCCAGCAGAGAGTCTCCGGGGACAGGACTAGCTTTCTTT
TRBJ1-1 | 15 | NA | TRBV18 | NA | CASSPTETAYTEAFF | TGTGCCAGCTCACCAACCGAGACAGCCTACACTGAAGCTTTCTTT
TRBJ2-7 | 13 | NA | TRBV7-9 | NA | CASRPDPSYEQYF | TGTGCCAGCAGGCCAGATCCCTCCTACGAGCAGTACTTC
TRBJ2-7 | 12 | NA | TRBV6-5 | NA | CASRGLVYEQYF | TGTGCCAGCAGAGGGCTTGTTTACGAGCAGTACTTC
TRBJ1-2 | 13 | NA | TRBV5-4 | NA | CASSPRGGYGYTF | TGTGCCAGCAGCCCTCGGGGGGGGTATGGCTACACCTTC
TRBJ2-5 | 16 | TRBD2 | TRBV13 | NA | CASSSRGSGSIETQYF | TGTGCCAGCAGCTCCCGGGGTAGCGGGAGTATCGAGACCCAGTACTTC
TRBJ2-1 | 16 | NA | TRBV5-6 | NA | CASSLQLRSSYNEQFF | TGTGCCAGCAGCTTGCAGCTCAGGAGCTCCTACAATGAGCAGTTCTTC
TRBJ1-1 | 15 | NA | TRBV5-1 | NA | CASSEPDKGNTEAFF | TGCGCCAGCAGCGAGCCAGACAAGGGGAACACTGAAGCTTTCTTT
TRBJ2-6 | 17 | NA | TRBV9 | NA | CASSEGTSHSGANVLTF | TGTGCCAGCAGCGAAGGGACATCTCACTCTGGGGCCAACGTCCTGACTTTC
TRBJ1-3 | 16 | NA | TRBV13 | once | CASSLKGLSSGNTIYF | TGTGCCAGCAGCTTAAAGGGACTCAGCTCTGGAAACACCATATATTTT
TRBJ2-7 | 14 | NA | TRBV27 | NA | CASSPLGLDYEQYF | TGTGCCAGCAGTCCCCTCGGCCTAGACTACGAGCAGTACTTC
TRBJ2-2 | 15 | TRBD2 | TRBV7-9 | NA | CASSLPSGVTGELFF | TGTGCCAGCAGCTTACCTAGCGGGGTAACCGGGGAGCTGTTTTTT
TRBJ1-1 | 14 | NA | TRBV6-5 | NA | CASSYSGTFVSAFF | TGTGCCAGCAGTTACTCCGGGACTTTCGTATCAGCTTTCTTT
TRBJ2-7 | 11 | NA | TRBV2 | NA | CASSLHNEQYF | TGTGCCAGCAGTCTTCACAACGAGCAGTACTTC
TRBJ2-7 | 15 | TRBD1 | TRBV28 | once | CASSSTSTGAYEQYF | TGTGCCAGCAGTTCCACATCGACAGGGGCCTACGAGCAGTACTTC
TRBJ1-2 | 15 | TRBD1 | TRBV5-1 | NA | CASSLLWGQGAGYTF | TGCGCCAGCAGCTTGCTTTGGGGACAGGGGGCTGGCTACACCTTC
TRBJ2-2 | 17 | TRBD1 | TRBV5-1 | NA | CASSSRGQGANTGELFF | TGCGCCAGCAGCTCTAGGGGACAGGGCGCGAACACCGGGGAGCTGTTTTTT
TRBJ2-7 | 13 | NA | TRBV5-5 | NA | CASRVIGFDEQYF | TGTGCCAGCAGAGTTATTGGGTTCGACGAGCAGTACTTC
TRBJ2-7 | 13 | NA | TRBV19 | NA | CASSIRQDYEQYF | TGTGCCAGTAGTATAAGGCAGGACTACGAGCAGTACTTC
TRBJ1-1 | 14 | TRBD1 | TRBV7-9 | NA | CASSFGTGGTEAFF | TGTGCCAGCAGCTTCGGGACAGGAGGTACTGAAGCTTTCTTT
TRBJ2-1 | 12 | NA | TRBV6-5 | once | CASSYGGNEQFF | TGTGCCAGCAGTTATGGTGGGAATGAGCAGTTCTTC
TRBJ1-1 | 14 | NA | TRBV5-1 | NA | CASSWGKKHTEAFF | TGCGCCAGCAGCTGGGGGAAGAAGCACACTGAAGCTTTCTTT
TRBJ2-1 | 13 | TRBD2 | TRBV5-1 | NA | CASSLDREGEQFF | TGCGCCAGCAGCTTGGATCGGGAGGGCGAGCAGTTCTTC
TRBJ2-1 | 14 | NA | TRBV5-6 | NA | CASSGGTVYNEQFF | TGTGCCAGCAGCGGAGGGACAGTTTACAATGAGCAGTTCTTC
TRBJ2-7 | 15 | TRBD2 | TRBV7-9 | NA | CASSRRGDSPYEQYF | TGTGCCAGCAGCCGCCGGGGGGACTCCCCCTACGAGCAGTACTTC
TRBJ1-1 | 16 | TRBD1 | TRBV19 | NA | CASSIATGRSTTEAFF | TGTGCCAGTAGTATTGCGACAGGGAGGTCAACCACTGAAGCTTTCTTT
TRBJ1-3 | 17 | NA | TRBV27 | NA | CASSPRVTRRSGNTIYF | TGTGCCAGCAGTCCACGGGTGACAAGACGCTCTGGAAACACCATATATTTT
TRBJ1-1 | 13 | NA | TRBV28 | NA | CATHLGGGAEAFF | TGTGCCACCCACCTAGGGGGGGGTGCTGAAGCTTTCTTT
TRBJ1-1 | 14 | TRBD1 | TRBV28 | once | CASSSDRGLPEAFF | TGTGCCAGCAGTTCCGACAGGGGGCTACCTGAAGCTTTCTTT
TRBJ2-7 | 12 | TRBD1 | TRBV7-9 | once | CASSTGQYEQYF | TGTGCCAGCAGCACGGGACAGTACGAGCAGTACTTC
TRBJ2-3 | 14 | NA | TRBV7-3 | NA | CASSFLTRTDTQYF | TGTGCCAGCAGCTTTTTAACCCGCACAGATACGCAGTATTTT
TRBJ2-2 | 12 | NA | TRBV7-6 | few | CASSYPAGELFF | TGTGCCAGCAGCTACCCGGCGGGGGAGCTGTTTTTT
TRBJ2-7 | 11 | NA | TRBV29-1 | NA | CSVEDSYEQYF | TGCAGCGTTGAGGACAGCTACGAGCAGTACTTC
TRBJ2-3 | 11 | NA | TRBV5-1 | NA | CASSLDGTQYF | TGCGCCAGCAGCTTGGACGGAACGCAGTATTTT
TRBJ2-7 | 14 | NA | TRBV6-1 | NA | CASILGAGTYEQYF | NA
TRBJ2-2 | 15 | TRBD2 | TRBV6-5 | NA | CASSFSSGTTGELFF | TGTGCCAGCAGTTTCTCTAGCGGCACCACCGGGGAGCTGTTTTTT
TRBJ2-2 | 17 | TRBD2 | TRBV30 | NA | CAWSVSCGRPRTGELFF | TGTGCCTGGAGTGTAAGTTGCGGGAGACCTCGCACCGGGGAGCTGTTTTTT